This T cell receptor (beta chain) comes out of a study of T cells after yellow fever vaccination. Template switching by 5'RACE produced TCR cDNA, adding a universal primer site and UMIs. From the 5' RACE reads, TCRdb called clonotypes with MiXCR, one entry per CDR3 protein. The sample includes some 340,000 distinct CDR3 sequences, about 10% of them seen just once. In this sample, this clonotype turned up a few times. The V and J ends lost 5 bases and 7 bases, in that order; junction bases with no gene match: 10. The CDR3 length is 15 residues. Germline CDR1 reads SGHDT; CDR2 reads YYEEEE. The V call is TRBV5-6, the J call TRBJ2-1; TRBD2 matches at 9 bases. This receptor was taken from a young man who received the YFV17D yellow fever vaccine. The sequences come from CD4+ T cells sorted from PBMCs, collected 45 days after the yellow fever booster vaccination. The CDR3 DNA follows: TGTGCCAGCAGGGTGAGGAGCGGGGGGCCTAATGAGCAGTTCTTC. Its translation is CASRVRSGGPNEQFF.